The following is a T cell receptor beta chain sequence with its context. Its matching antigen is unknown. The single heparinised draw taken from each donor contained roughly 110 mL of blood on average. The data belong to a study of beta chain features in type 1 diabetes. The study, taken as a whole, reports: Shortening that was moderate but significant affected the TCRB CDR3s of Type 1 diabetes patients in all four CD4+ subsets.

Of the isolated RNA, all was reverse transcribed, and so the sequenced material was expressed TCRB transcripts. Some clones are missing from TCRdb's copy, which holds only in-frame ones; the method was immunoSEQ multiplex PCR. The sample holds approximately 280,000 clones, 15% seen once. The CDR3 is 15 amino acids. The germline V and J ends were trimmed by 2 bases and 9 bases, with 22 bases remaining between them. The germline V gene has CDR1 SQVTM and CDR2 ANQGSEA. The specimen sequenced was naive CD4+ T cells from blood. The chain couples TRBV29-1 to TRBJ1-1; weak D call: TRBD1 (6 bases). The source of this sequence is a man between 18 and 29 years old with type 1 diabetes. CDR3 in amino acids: CSVESLSVSGVKAFF. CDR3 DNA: TGCAGCGTTGAATCCTTAAGTGTGTCAGGGGTTAAAGCTTTCTTT.